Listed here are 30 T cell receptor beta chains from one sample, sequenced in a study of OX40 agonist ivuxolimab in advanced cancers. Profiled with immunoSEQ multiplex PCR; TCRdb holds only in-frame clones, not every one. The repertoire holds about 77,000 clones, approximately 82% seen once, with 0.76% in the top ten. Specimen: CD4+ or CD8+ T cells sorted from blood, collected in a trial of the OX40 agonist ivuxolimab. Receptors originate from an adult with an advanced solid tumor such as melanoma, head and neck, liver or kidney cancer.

CDR3 amino acids: CASSVDPTGNTEAFF. In DNA form, the CDR3 reads TGTGCCAGCAGCGTAGACCCCACAGGGAACACTGAAGCTTTCTTT. This chain uses TRBV9 with TRBJ1-1, with D maybe TRBD1 (5 bases). Germline V gives CDR1 SGDLS, CDR2 YYNGEE. V was cut by 0 bases and J by 1 base, with 10 bases left in between. The CDR3 is made up of 15 amino acids.

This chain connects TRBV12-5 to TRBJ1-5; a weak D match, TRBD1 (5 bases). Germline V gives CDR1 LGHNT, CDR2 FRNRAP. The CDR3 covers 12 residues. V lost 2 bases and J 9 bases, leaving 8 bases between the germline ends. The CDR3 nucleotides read TGTGCTAGTGGTTTGCCCCAGGGGCCCCAGCATTTT. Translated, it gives CASGLPQGPQHF.

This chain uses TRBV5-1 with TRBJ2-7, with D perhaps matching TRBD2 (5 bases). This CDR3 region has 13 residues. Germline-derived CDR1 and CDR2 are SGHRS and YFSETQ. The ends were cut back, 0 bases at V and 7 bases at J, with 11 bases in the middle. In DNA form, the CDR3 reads TGCGCCAGCAGCTTGGAGGTAGCGCGGGAGCAGTACTTC. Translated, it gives CASSLEVAREQYF.

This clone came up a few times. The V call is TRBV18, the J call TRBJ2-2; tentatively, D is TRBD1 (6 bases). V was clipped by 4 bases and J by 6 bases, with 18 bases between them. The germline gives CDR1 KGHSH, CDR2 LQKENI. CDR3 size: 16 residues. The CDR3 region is CASSLLQTGPAGELFF. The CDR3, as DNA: TGTGCCAGCTCACTTCTCCAGACAGGTCCCGCCGGGGAGCTGTTTTTT.

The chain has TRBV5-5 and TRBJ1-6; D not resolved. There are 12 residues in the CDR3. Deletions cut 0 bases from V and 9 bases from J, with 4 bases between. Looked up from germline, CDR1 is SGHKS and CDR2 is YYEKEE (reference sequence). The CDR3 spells CASSLGGSPLHF. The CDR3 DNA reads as TGTGCCAGCAGCTTGGGGGGTTCACCCCTCCACTTT. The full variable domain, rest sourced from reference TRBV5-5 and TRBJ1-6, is DAGVTQSPTHLIKTRGQQVTLRCSPISGHKSVSWYQQVLGQGPQFIFQYYEKEERGRGNFPDRFSARQFPNYSSELNVNALLLGDSALYLCASSLGGSPLHFGNGTRLTVT.

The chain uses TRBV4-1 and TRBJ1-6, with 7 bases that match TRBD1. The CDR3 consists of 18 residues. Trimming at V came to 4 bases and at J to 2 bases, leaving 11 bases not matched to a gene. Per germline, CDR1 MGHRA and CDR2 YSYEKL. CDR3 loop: CASSLGTAGRPYNSPLHF. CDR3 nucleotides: TGCGCCAGCAGCCTCGGGACAGCCGGTCGGCCCTATAATTCACCCCTCCACTTT.

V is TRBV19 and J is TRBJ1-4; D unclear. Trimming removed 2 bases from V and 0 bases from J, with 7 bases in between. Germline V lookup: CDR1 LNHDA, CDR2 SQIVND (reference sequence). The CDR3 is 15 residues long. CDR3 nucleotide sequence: TGTGCCAGTAGTATATATGACGCAACTAATGAAAAACTGTTTTTT. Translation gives CASSIYDATNEKLFF.

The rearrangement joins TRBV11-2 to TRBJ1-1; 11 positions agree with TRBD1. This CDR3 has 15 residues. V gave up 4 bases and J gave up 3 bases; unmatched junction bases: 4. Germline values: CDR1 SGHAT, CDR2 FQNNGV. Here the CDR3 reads CASSWGTGGHTEAFF. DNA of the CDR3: TGTGCCAGCAGCTGGGGGACAGGGGGACACACTGAAGCTTTCTTT.

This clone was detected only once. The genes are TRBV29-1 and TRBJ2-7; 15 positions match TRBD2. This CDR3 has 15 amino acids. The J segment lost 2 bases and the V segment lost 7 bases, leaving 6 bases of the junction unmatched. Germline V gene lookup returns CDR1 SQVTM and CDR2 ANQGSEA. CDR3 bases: TGCAGCGCCCTGGGACTAGCGGGGGGTACCTACGAGCAGTACTTC. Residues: CSALGLAGGTYEQYF.

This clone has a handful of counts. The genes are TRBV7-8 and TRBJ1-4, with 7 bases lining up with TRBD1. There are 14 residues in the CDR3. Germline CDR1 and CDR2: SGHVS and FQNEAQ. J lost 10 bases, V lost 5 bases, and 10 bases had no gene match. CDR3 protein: CASSPDRARGKLFF. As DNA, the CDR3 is TGTGCCAGCAGCCCTGACAGGGCCCGTGGAAAACTGTTTTTT.

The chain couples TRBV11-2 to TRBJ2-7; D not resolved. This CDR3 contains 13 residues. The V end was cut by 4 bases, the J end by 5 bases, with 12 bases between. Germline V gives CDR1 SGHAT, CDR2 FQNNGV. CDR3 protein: CASSYGRSNEQYF. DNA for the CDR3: TGTGCCAGCAGCTATGGGCGAAGCAACGAGCAGTACTTC. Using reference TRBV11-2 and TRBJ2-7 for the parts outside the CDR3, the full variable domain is EAGVAQSPRYKIIEKRQSVAFWCNPISGHATLYWYQQILGQGPKLLIQFQNNGVVDDSQLPKDRFSAERLKGVDSTLKIQPAKLEDSAVYLCASSYGRSNEQYFGPGTRLTVT.

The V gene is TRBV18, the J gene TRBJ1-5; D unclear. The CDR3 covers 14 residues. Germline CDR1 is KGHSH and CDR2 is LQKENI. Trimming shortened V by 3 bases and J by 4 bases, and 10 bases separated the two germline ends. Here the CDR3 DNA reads TGTGCCAGCTCACCCGGGTGGAGTAATCAGCCCCAGCATTTT. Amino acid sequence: CASSPGWSNQPQHF.

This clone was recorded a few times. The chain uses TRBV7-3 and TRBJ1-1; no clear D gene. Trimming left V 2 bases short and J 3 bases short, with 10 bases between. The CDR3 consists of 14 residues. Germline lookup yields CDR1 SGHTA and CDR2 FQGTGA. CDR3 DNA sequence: TGTGCCAGCAGCTTATCACCGCGGGACACTGAAGCTTTCTTT. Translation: CASSLSPRDTEAFF.

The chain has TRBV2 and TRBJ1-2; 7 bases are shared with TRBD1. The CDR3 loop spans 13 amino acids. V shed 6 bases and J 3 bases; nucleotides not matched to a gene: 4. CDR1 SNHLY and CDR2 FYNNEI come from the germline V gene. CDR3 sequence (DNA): TGTGCCAGCAGAAGAGGGACAGACTATGGCTACACCTTC. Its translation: CASRRGTDYGYTF.

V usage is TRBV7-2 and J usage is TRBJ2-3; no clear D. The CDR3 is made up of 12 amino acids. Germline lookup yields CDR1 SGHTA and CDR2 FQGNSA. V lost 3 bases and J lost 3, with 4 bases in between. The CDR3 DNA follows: TGTGCCAGCAGCTTGGGGACAGATACGCAGTATTTT. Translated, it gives CASSLGTDTQYF.

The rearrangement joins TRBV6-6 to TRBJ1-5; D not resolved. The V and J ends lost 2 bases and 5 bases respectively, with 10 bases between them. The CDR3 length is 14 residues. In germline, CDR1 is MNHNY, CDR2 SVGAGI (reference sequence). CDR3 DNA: TGTGCCAGCAGTTACGGGAGCACTGATCAGCCCCAGCATTTT. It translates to CASSYGSTDQPQHF.

The CDR3 DNA sequence: TGTGCCAGCTCACCAGGTTCCAATAATCCGGATACGCAGTATTTT. Its translation: CASSPGSNNPDTQYF. The V gene is TRBV18, the J gene TRBJ2-3; D is ambiguous. The CDR3 sequence is 15 residues long. CDR1 and CDR2 from the germline V gene are KGHSH and LQKENI. The V and J ends lost 2 bases and 6 bases respectively, with 15 bases between them.

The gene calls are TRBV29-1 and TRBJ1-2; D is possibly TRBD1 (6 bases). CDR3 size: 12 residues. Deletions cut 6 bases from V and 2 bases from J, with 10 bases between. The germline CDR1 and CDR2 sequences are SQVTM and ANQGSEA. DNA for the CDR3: TGCAGCGTCCGGACAGAAAACTATGGCTACACCTTC. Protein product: CSVRTENYGYTF. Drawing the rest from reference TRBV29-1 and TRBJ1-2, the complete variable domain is SAVISQKPSRDICQRGTSLTIQCQVDSQVTMMFWYRQQPGQSLTLIATANQGSEATYESGFVIDKFPISRPNLTFSTLTVSNMSPEDSSIYLCSVRTENYGYTFGSGTRLTVV.

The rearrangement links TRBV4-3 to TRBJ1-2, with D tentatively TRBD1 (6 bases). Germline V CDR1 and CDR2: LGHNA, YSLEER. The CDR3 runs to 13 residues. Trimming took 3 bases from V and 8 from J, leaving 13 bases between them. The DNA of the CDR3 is TGCGCCAGCAGCCAGTACAGGGCGAGCGGCTACACCTTC. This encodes CASSQYRASGYTF.

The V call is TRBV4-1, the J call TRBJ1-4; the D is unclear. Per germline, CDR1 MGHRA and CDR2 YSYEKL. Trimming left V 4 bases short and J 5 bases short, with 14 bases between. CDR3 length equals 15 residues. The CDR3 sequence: CASSRLGAFNEKLFF. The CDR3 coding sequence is TGCGCCAGCAGCCGACTTGGAGCCTTCAATGAAAAACTGTTTTTT.

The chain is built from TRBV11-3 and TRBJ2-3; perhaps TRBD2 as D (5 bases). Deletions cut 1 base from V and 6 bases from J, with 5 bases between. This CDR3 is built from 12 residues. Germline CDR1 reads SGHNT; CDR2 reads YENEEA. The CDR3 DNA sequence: TGTGCCAGCAGCTTAGGGAGGGATACGCAGTATTTT. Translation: CASSLGRDTQYF.

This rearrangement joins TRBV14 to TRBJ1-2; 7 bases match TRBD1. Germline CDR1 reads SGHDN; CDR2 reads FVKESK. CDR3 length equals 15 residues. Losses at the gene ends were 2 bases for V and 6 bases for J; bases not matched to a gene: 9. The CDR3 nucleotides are TGTGCCAGCAGCCAACAAAGGACAGGACGAGATGGCTACACCTTC. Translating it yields CASSQQRTGRDGYTF.

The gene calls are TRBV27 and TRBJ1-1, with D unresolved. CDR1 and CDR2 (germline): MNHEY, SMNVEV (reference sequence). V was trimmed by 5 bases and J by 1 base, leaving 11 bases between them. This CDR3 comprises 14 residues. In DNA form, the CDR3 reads TGTGCCAGCAGTACCCCTCTAGGGAACACTGAAGCTTTCTTT. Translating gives CASSTPLGNTEAFF.

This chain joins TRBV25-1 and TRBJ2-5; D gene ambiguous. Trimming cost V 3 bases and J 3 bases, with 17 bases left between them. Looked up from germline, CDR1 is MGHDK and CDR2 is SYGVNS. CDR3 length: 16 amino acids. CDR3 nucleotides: TGTGCCAGCAGTGACTCCTCGCGGCCCCTAAAAGAGACCCAGTACTTC. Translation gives CASSDSSRPLKETQYF.

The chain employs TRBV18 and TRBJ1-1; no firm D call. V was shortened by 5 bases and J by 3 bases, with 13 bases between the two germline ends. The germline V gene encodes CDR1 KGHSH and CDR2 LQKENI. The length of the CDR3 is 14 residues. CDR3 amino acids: CASSGGGWDTEAFF. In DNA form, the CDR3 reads TGTGCCAGCTCAGGCGGCGGGTGGGACACTGAAGCTTTCTTT.

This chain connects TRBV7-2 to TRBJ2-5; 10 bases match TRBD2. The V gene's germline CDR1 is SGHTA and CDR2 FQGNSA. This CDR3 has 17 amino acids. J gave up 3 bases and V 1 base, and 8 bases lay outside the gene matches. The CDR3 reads CASSLGTSGGVKETQYF. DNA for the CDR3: TGTGCCAGCAGCTTAGGGACTAGCGGAGGGGTCAAAGAGACCCAGTACTTC.

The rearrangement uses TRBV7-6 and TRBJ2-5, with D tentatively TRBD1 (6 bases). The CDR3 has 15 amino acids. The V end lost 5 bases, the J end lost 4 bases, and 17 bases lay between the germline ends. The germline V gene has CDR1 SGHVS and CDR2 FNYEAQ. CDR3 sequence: CASSPTAGERETQYF. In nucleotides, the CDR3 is TGTGCCAGCAGCCCAACTGCAGGGGAGCGAGAGACCCAGTACTTC.

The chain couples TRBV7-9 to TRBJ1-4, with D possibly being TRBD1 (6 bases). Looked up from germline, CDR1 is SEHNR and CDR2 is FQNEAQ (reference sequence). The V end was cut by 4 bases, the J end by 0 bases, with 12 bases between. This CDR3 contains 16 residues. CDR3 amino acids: CASSWRGLATNEKLFF. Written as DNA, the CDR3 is TGTGCCAGCAGCTGGAGGGGGTTGGCAACTAATGAAAAACTGTTTTTT.

The CDR3 DNA is TGCGCCAGCAGCCCGCCGTGGGCCACAGATACGCAGTATTTT. This sequence encodes CASSPPWATDTQYF. This rearrangement joins TRBV5-1 to TRBJ2-3; D gene uncertain. Per germline, CDR1 SGHRS and CDR2 YFSETQ. CDR3 length: 14 amino acids. V was cut by 4 bases and J by 2 bases, with 11 bases left in between.

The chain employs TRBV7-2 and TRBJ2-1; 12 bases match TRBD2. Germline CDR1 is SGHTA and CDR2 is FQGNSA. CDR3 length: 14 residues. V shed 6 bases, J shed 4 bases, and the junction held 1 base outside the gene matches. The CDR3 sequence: CASRLAGGYNEQFF. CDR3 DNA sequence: TGTGCCAGCAGGCTAGCGGGAGGGTACAATGAGCAGTTCTTC. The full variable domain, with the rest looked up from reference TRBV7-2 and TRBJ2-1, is GAGVSQSPSNKVTEKGKDVELRCDPISGHTALYWYRQSLGQGLEFLIYFQGNSAPDKSGLPSDRFSAERTGGSVSTLTIQRTQQEDSAVYLCASRLAGGYNEQFFGPGTRLTVL.